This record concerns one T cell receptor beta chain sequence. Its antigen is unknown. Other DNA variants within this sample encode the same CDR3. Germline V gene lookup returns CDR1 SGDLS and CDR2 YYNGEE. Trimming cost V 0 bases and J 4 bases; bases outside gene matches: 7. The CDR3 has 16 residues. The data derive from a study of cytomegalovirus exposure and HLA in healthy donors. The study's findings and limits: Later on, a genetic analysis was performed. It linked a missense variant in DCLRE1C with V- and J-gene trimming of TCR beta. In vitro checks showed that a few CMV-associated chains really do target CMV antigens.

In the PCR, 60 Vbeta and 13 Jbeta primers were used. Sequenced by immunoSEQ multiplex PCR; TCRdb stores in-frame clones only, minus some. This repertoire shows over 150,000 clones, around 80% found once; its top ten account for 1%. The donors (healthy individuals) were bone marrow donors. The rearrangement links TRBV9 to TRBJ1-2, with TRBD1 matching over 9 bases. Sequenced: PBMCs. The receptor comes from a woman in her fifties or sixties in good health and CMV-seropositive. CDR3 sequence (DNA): TGTGCCAGCAGCGTAGAACCGGGACAGGGTAGCTATGGCTACACCTTC. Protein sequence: CASSVEPGQGSYGYTF.